Presented here are 24 T cell receptor beta chains from one specimen sequenced in a study of shared clonotypes between healthy human individuals. Clones were read by immunoSEQ multiplex PCR, and TCRdb kept only the in-frame ones, dropping some. The sample carries roughly 480,000 clones, less than 80% recorded once. Source material: PBMCs. The receptors derive from a woman aged 40 to 55 in good health. Some clones in this sample may be carry-over from other donors' samples.

The V and J genes are TRBV13 and TRBJ2-3; TRBD2 matches 8 bases. V lost 5 bases, J lost 0 bases, and 7 bases stayed unmatched. Looked up from germline, CDR1 is PRHDT and CDR2 is FYEKMQ (reference sequence). The CDR3 has 16 residues. CDR3 sequence: CASSRKLAASTDTQYF. The CDR3 bases are TGTGCCAGCAGCCGAAAACTAGCGGCTAGCACAGATACGCAGTATTTT.

The chain couples TRBV28 to TRBJ2-7; 9 positions agree with TRBD1. There are 14 residues in the CDR3. The ends lost 6 bases at V and 4 bases at J; junction bases unmatched: 7. The germline CDR1 and CDR2 sequences are MDHEN and SYDVKM. CDR3 protein: CASRPGQGRYEQYF. The CDR3 DNA reads TGTGCCAGCAGACCGGGACAGGGCAGATACGAGCAGTACTTC.

CDR3 in amino acids: CASKPPGGMYGYTF. The CDR3, as DNA: TGTGCCAGCAAACCCCCAGGGGGTATGTATGGCTACACCTTC. The chain employs TRBV27 and TRBJ1-2, with TRBD1 matching over 7 bases. The CDR3 consists of 14 residues. CDR1 and CDR2 (germline): MNHEY, SMNVEV (reference sequence). V dropped 7 bases and J dropped 5; count of bases not matched to a gene: 10.

The rearrangement joins TRBV7-6 to TRBJ2-7; tentative D call: TRBD2 (5 bases). CDR3 size: 14 residues. From germline, CDR1 is SGHVS and CDR2 FNYEAQ. V lost 5 bases to trimming and J lost 4 bases, with 15 bases between them. The CDR3: CASSPRIGGYEQYF. CDR3 nucleotides: TGTGCCAGCAGCCCTCGGATAGGCGGGTACGAGCAGTACTTC.

The J gene is TRBJ2-5, the V gene TRBV30; the D is unclear. V lost 3 bases and J 2 bases, leaving 10 bases between the germline ends. The CDR3 is made up of 13 amino acids. CDR1 and CDR2 (germline): GTSNPN, SVGIG (reference sequence). The CDR3 DNA follows: TGTGCCTGGAGCTGGAGCCGACAAGAGACCCAGTACTTC. Residues: CAWSWSRQETQYF.

This chain links TRBV4-1 with TRBJ1-5; the D gene is possibly TRBD1 (6 bases). Deletions cut 3 bases from V and 5 bases from J, with 11 bases between. The CDR3 covers 14 residues. Germline CDR1 reads MGHRA; CDR2 reads YSYEKL. The CDR3 DNA is TGCGCCAGCAGCCAGGGACATACAGATCAGCCCCAGCATTTT. Its protein product is CASSQGHTDQPQHF.

This sequence joins TRBV30 and TRBJ2-1, with 11 positions matching TRBD2. Germline lookup yields CDR1 GTSNPN and CDR2 SVGIG (reference sequence). Trimming removed 3 bases from V and 4 bases from J; junction bases left unmatched: 5. This CDR3 is built from 15 residues. The CDR3 nucleotides read TGTGCCTGGAGCCCTAGCGGGAGGTGGTACAATGAGCAGTTCTTC. Translated, it gives CAWSPSGRWYNEQFF.

This clone was recorded a few times. The rearrangement uses TRBV5-1 and TRBJ2-2, with D maybe TRBD1 (6 bases). Trimming cost V 0 bases and J 7 bases, with 13 bases left between them. Germline V lookup: CDR1 SGHRS, CDR2 YFSETQ. The CDR3 has 15 amino acids. The chain's CDR3 is CASSLAQGFDGELFF. The DNA for the CDR3 is TGCGCCAGCAGCTTGGCCCAGGGGTTTGACGGGGAGCTGTTTTTT.

Concerning this clone: The junction departs from germline at one end; a sequencing error may be responsible. The chain recombines TRBV7-9 with TRBJ1-1, with D possibly matching TRBD1 (5 bases). This CDR3 is 14 amino acids long. In germline, CDR1 is SEHNR, CDR2 FQNEAQ (reference sequence). The CDR3 loop reads CASSQGLRHTEAFF. In DNA form, the CDR3 reads TGTGCCAGCAGCCAGGGACTACGGCACACCGAAGCTTTCTTT.

This chain links TRBV18 with TRBJ2-7; the D gene is possibly TRBD1 (5 bases). The CDR3 extends over 15 amino acids. Germline V CDR1 and CDR2: KGHSH, LQKENI. The V end lost 3 bases, the J end lost 2 bases, and 14 bases lay between the germline ends. Here the CDR3 reads CASSPRVGRAYEQYF. CDR3 bases: TGTGCCAGCTCACCCCGGGTCGGCAGGGCCTACGAGCAGTACTTC.

A note on this clone: A far larger clone is a single base away, which makes a read error likely. The chain couples TRBV5-4 to TRBJ2-3; D is unresolved. Looked up from germline, CDR1 is SGHNT and CDR2 is YYREEE (reference sequence). CDR3 length: 11 residues. The V and J ends lost 2 bases and 2 bases respectively, with 0 bases between them. The CDR3, as DNA: TGTGCCAGCAGCTTCACAGATACGCAGTATTTT. Translated, it gives CASSFTDTQYF.

The chain uses TRBV19 and TRBJ2-1; 9 nucleotides match TRBD2. Germline lookup yields CDR1 LNHDA and CDR2 SQIVND (reference sequence). This CDR3 has 16 residues. Trimming removed 2 bases from V and 7 bases from J; junction bases left unmatched: 9. The CDR3: CASSISAGGPRNEQFF. CDR3 nucleotides: TGTGCCAGTAGTATATCTGCGGGAGGGCCGAGGAATGAGCAGTTCTTC.

The gene calls are TRBV18 and TRBJ2-5; D is undetermined. This CDR3 is 15 amino acids long. Trimming took 3 bases from V and 5 from J, leaving 16 bases between them. Germline V gene lookup returns CDR1 KGHSH and CDR2 LQKENI. The CDR3 region is CASSPKIGSRETQYF. The CDR3 nucleotides read TGTGCCAGCTCACCGAAGATTGGGTCTCGGGAGACCCAGTACTTC.

This chain links TRBV5-1 with TRBJ2-1; D possibly corresponds to TRBD2 (6 bases). This CDR3 region has 16 residues. Looked up from germline, CDR1 is SGHRS and CDR2 is YFSETQ. Trimming cost V 0 bases and J 0 bases, with 10 bases left between them. The CDR3 bases are TGCGCCAGCAGCTTGGGGTTCGGGAGCTCCTACAATGAGCAGTTCTTC. This gives the protein CASSLGFGSSYNEQFF.

The J gene is TRBJ2-7, the V gene TRBV21-1; TRBD2 reflects the table's D call only, with no check against the DNA. TRBV21-1 counts as a pseudogene. This CDR3 has 16 amino acids. This chain's CDR3 is CASSKAETSGNYEQYF. DNA for the CDR3: TGTGCCAGCAGCAAAGCGGAGACTAGCGGTAACTACGAGCAGTACTTC.

This rearrangement joins TRBV18 to TRBJ2-2; D unresolved. V was clipped by 4 bases and J by 5 bases, with 23 bases between them. The germline V gene has CDR1 KGHSH and CDR2 LQKENI. The CDR3 spans 18 residues. The CDR3 nucleotides are TGTGCCAGCTCACGCCCGTCCGGCTCCCACTTGGGGACCGGGGAGCTGTTTTTT. Its translation: CASSRPSGSHLGTGELFF.

The chain combines TRBV6-6 with TRBJ2-7; 8 bases match TRBD2. After removal of 5 bases from V and 3 bases from J, the junction contained 12 bases not matched to a gene. The CDR3 has 16 residues. Germline V gives CDR1 MNHNY, CDR2 SVGAGI (reference sequence). CDR3 residues: CASSRSGGTHDYEQYF. DNA for the CDR3: TGTGCCAGCAGTCGGTCGGGGGGGACTCACGACTACGAGCAGTACTTC.

Only one count was recorded for this clone. The rearrangement joins TRBV11-2 to TRBJ2-5; perhaps TRBD1 as D (6 bases). The ends were cut back, 6 bases at V and 2 bases at J, with 13 bases in the middle. The CDR3 covers 14 residues. The germline gives CDR1 SGHAT, CDR2 FQNNGV. The CDR3 spells CASRIDRFQETQYF. The CDR3 DNA reads as TGTGCCAGCAGGATAGACAGGTTTCAAGAGACCCAGTACTTC.

The chain has TRBV18 and TRBJ2-1, with D perhaps assigned TRBD1 or TRBD2 (5 bases each). Trimming shortened V by 4 bases and J by 7 bases, and 17 bases separated the two germline ends. From germline, CDR1 is KGHSH and CDR2 LQKENI. The CDR3 totals 15 residues. CDR3 amino acids: CASSRGASHPNEQFF. Written as DNA, the CDR3 is TGTGCCAGCTCACGAGGGGCAAGCCACCCTAATGAGCAGTTCTTC.

This chain links TRBV28 with TRBJ2-2; 7 nucleotides line up with TRBD2. Per germline, CDR1 MDHEN and CDR2 SYDVKM. With 2 bases clipped from V and 4 bases from J, the junction kept 4 bases outside the gene matches. This CDR3 spans 15 amino acids. The CDR3 nucleotides read TGTGCCAGCAGTTTAGCGGGAGTAATCACCGGGGAGCTGTTTTTT. This codes for CASSLAGVITGELFF.

The chain links TRBV28 to TRBJ1-2, with 8 bases aligning to TRBD1. Germline CDR1 MDHEN, CDR2 SYDVKM. The CDR3 contains 15 residues. The trim removed 6 bases at V and 5 bases at J, leaving 11 bases unmatched. The DNA of the CDR3 is TGTGCCAGCAGCCCCGAATGGGACAGGAATTATGGCTACACCTTC. Protein sequence: CASSPEWDRNYGYTF.

This clone was counted a single time. The chain is built from TRBV18 and TRBJ2-3; possible D gene TRBD2, 6 bases. The germline CDR1 and CDR2 sequences are KGHSH and LQKENI. The CDR3 consists of 15 residues. V was shortened by 2 bases and J by 4 bases, with 13 bases between the two germline ends. CDR3 loop: CASSPAAGRADTQYF. The CDR3 nucleotides are TGTGCCAGCTCACCAGCGGCGGGACGGGCAGATACGCAGTATTTT.

V gene TRBV29-1 combines with J gene TRBJ2-1; weak D call: TRBD2 (5 bases). Looked up from germline, CDR1 is SQVTM and CDR2 is ANQGSEA. Trimming shortened V by 0 bases and J by 8 bases, and 20 bases separated the two germline ends. The CDR3 loop spans 16 amino acids. In nucleotides, the CDR3 is TGCAGCGTTGAAGATAGGGTAAACCCTAGCTGCGATGAGCAGTTCTTC. It encodes CSVEDRVNPSCDEQFF.

The J gene is TRBJ2-3, the V gene TRBV2; 12 nucleotides agree with TRBD2. V shed 6 bases and J 4 bases; nucleotides not matched to a gene: 5. The CDR3 contains 15 residues. Germline CDR1 and CDR2: SNHLY and FYNNEI. The CDR3 DNA reads as TGTGCCAGCAGACTACTAGCGGGAGGTCCAGATACGCAGTATTTT. Translation gives CASRLLAGGPDTQYF.